The present T cell receptor beta chain was sequenced within a study of metastatic and nonmetastatic thyroid tumors (dated by TCRdb to the early 2020s). Concerning the study at large: Repertoires from peripheral blood and from tumor or nodule tissue samples of malignant and benign thyroid patients were compared. Results the study describes overall, beyond this receptor: TCR beta diversity was reported as significantly higher in malignant tumors than in benign nodules, in both blood and tumor samples.

Library creation used PCR. The listed sequencing device is Illumina HiSeq 4000. High-throughput sequencing was used to profile the TCR beta-chain CDR3 region of every patient. The original methods were these. The researchers built a classifier to tell apart papillary thyroid cancer patients with distant metastasis, based on CDR3 differences among clinicopathological groups. The Shannon index was used to assess repertoire diversity, and the Morisita-Horn index was used to assess tumor-blood repertoire similarity. The public reads were run again by TCRdb, first through fastp at Q25 and then through MiXCR, and only productive beta chains were kept. In this record, the V and J calls reflect TCRdb's handling and not the investigators' own analysis. Across this sample there are 11,000 to 15,000 clones, with 9.5% to 15% seen only once. The top ten constitute roughly 15% of the sample. This clone is described as medium-sized (0.01 to 0.1%). This receptor's antigen is unknown. Within one base of it there is no much larger clone, and no base qualities were kept.

None of the patients had been given any treatment before thyroid surgery. Using T-cell receptor beta sequencing, the study looked back at clinical samples from patients collected from about 2011 to 2018. The CDR3 starts with the cysteine, ends with the phenylalanine, and has 14 residues. Only the CDR3 region is kept as DNA, spanning 42 bases read in frame from base 1. For CDR1 and CDR2, the germline V gene lists MNHNS and SASEGT. V is cut by 6 bases and J by 4 bases, and the space between the germline ends is 13 bases. The source of this sequence is a female donor with papillary thyroid cancer or a benign thyroid nodule (not recorded which). Some clones in this sample may be carry-over from other donors' samples. Source material: blood. This chain is built from TRBV6-1 and TRBJ1-5, with a weak D call of TRBD1 (5 bases match). The DNA is TGTGCCAGCAGGACGGGGCATCAGAATCAGCCCCAGCATTTT. This sequence encodes CASRTGHQNQPQHF.